The 24 T cell receptor beta chains given below trace back to one sample, sequenced in a study of CD8+CD57+ T cells in acquired aplastic anemia. Genomic DNA was employed as the template in profiling TCR beta VDJ and CDR3. From the reads, TCRdb called clonotypes with MiXCR, one entry per CDR3 protein. The sample has roughly 200,000 distinct CDR3 sequences, 61% seen once. Sample: sorted CD4+, CD8+, or CD8+CD57+ T cells (not recorded which) from PBMCs. The receptors originated from a human donor in good health.

This chain links TRBV20-1 with TRBJ2-3, with D uncertain. The CDR3 runs 13 residues. V lost 7 bases and J 0 bases, leaving 11 bases between the germline ends. Per the germline V gene, CDR1 is DFQATT and CDR2 is SNEGSKA (reference sequence). This CDR3 reads CSDRRPSTDTQYF. In nucleotides, the CDR3 is TGCAGTGATAGGAGACCGAGCACAGATACGCAGTATTTT.

The genes are TRBV7-8 and TRBJ1-1, with D uncertain. This CDR3 is 12 amino acids long. The germline V gene encodes CDR1 SGHVS and CDR2 FQNEAQ. V was shortened by 5 bases and J by 3 bases, with 7 bases between the two germline ends. The CDR3 nucleotides read TGTGCCAGCAGCCACGAGTACACTGAAGCTTTCTTT. It translates to CASSHEYTEAFF.

In its sample, this clonotype was seen once. The chain couples TRBV7-9 to TRBJ2-5, with D tentatively TRBD2 (5 bases). This CDR3 spans 14 amino acids. V lost 5 bases, J lost 7 bases, and 17 bases lay in between. Germline-derived CDR1 and CDR2 are SEHNR and FQNEAQ (reference sequence). DNA of the CDR3: TGTGCCAGCAGCCCGCTGTCTAGCCCCAGGACCCAGTACTTC. It is translated as CASSPLSSPRTQYF.

This CDR3 reads CASSRIRTSSYEQYF. CDR3 bases: TGTGCCAGCAGTCGGATTAGGACCAGCTCCTACGAGCAGTACTTC. This chain uses TRBV7-2 with TRBJ2-7; D is undetermined. There are 15 residues in the CDR3. Trimming took 6 bases from V and 0 from J, leaving 15 bases between them. Germline CDR1 SGHTA, CDR2 FQGNSA.

The chain links TRBV19 to TRBJ2-5; TRBD2 matches at 8 bases. The trim removed 1 base at V and 4 bases at J, leaving 11 bases unmatched. The germline V gene encodes CDR1 LNHDA and CDR2 SQIVND (reference sequence). CDR3 length: 17 residues. CDR3 DNA: TGTGCCAGTAGTATAGGGACAGCCTTAGCGGGGAGAGAGACCCAGTACTTC. This translates into CASSIGTALAGRETQYF.

This chain links TRBV6-5 with TRBJ2-7; a possible D gene is TRBD2 (5 bases). The CDR3 length is 16 residues. Germline V gene data show CDR1 as MNHEY and CDR2 as SVGAGI. Between the trimmed V and J ends, which lost 6 bases and 0 bases, there was a span of 18 bases. The CDR3 sequence: CASSQEGWQSSYEQYF. As DNA, the CDR3 is TGTGCCAGCAGCCAAGAGGGCTGGCAGAGCTCCTACGAGCAGTACTTC.

This clonotype has at least ten counts. The chain combines TRBV5-1 with TRBJ1-2; D remains ambiguous. Germline assignment: CDR1 SGHRS and CDR2 YFSETQ. The length of the CDR3 is 14 residues. The V end lost 0 bases, the J end lost 4 bases, and 10 bases lay between the germline ends. This CDR3 is CASSLALGAYGYTF. DNA of the CDR3: TGCGCCAGCAGCTTGGCCCTGGGCGCCTATGGCTACACCTTC.

The J gene is TRBJ1-2, the V gene TRBV29-1; D is perhaps TRBD1 (5 bases). Trimming shortened V by 3 bases and J by 3 bases, and 11 bases separated the two germline ends. Germline V CDR1 and CDR2: SQVTM, ANQGSEA. The length of the CDR3 is 13 residues. The CDR3 sequence: CSVDVGTHYGYTF. The CDR3 DNA follows: TGCAGCGTTGATGTCGGGACGCACTATGGCTACACCTTC.

Many counts were recorded for this clonotype. This chain's CDR3 is CASSVGSGELFF. CDR3 coding DNA: TGTGCCAGCAGCGTAGGGAGCGGGGAGCTGTTTTTT. J is TRBJ2-2 and V is TRBV9, with unresolved D. Germline V lookup: CDR1 SGDLS, CDR2 YYNGEE. V was shortened by 0 bases and J by 7 bases, with 4 bases between the two germline ends. The CDR3 has 12 amino acids.

V usage is TRBV9 and J usage is TRBJ1-3, with 7 bases matching TRBD1. The CDR3 is 15 amino acids. With 3 bases clipped from V and 1 base from J, the junction kept 4 bases outside the gene matches. The V gene's germline CDR1 is SGDLS and CDR2 YYNGEE. CDR3 in amino acids: CASSDGTASGNTIYF. CDR3 nucleotide sequence: TGTGCCAGCAGCGACGGGACAGCGTCTGGAAACACCATATATTTT.

This clonotype was counted between two and nine times. The rearrangement uses TRBV7-2 and TRBJ2-5, with 14 bases identical to TRBD2. The CDR3 length is 16 residues. Per the germline V gene, CDR1 is SGHTA and CDR2 is FQGNSA. The trim removed 3 bases at V and 5 bases at J, leaving 5 bases unmatched. The CDR3, as DNA: TGTGCCAGCAGCTTCGGACTAGCGGGGGGTCTGGAGACCCAGTACTTC. Protein: CASSFGLAGGLETQYF.

The chain couples TRBV20-1 to TRBJ2-1; either TRBD1 or TRBD2 may fit D (5 bases each). This CDR3 comprises 11 residues. Germline V gene data show CDR1 as DFQATT and CDR2 as SNEGSKA (reference sequence). Trimming pared 1 base from V and 10 bases from J, leaving 8 bases between. DNA for the CDR3: TGCAGTGCTAGAGCGGGGCTGGAGCAGTTCTTC. Encoded protein: CSARAGLEQFF.

The chain employs TRBV5-1 and TRBJ2-1; the match to TRBD1 covers 12 bases. The germline V gene encodes CDR1 SGHRS and CDR2 YFSETQ. J lost 7 bases, V lost 4 bases, and 9 bases had no gene match. CDR3 length: 16 amino acids. The CDR3 DNA reads as TGCGCCAGCAGCGCCGCCGGGACAGGGGGCGGGAATGAGCAGTTCTTC. This translates into CASSAAGTGGGNEQFF.

This clonotype has only a few counts. The chain employs TRBV2 and TRBJ1-4; D may be TRBD1 (6 bases). CDR3 length equals 13 residues. V was trimmed by 7 bases and J by 11 bases, leaving 17 bases between them. Germline lookup yields CDR1 SNHLY and CDR2 FYNNEI. CDR3 nucleotide sequence: TGTGCCAGCATCAAGGAACAGGGTGCGAAACTGTTTTTT. Translated: CASIKEQGAKLFF.

J is TRBJ2-1 and V is TRBV7-3; 9 nucleotides match TRBD1. The germline V gene encodes CDR1 SGHTA and CDR2 FQGTGA. The V segment lost 5 bases and the J segment 10 bases; nucleotides outside the gene matches: 12. The CDR3 totals 15 residues. CDR3 sequence reads: CASSPSPGTGTEQFF. The CDR3 DNA sequence: TGTGCCAGCAGCCCAAGTCCCGGGACAGGGACCGAGCAGTTCTTC.

This clonotype was seen many times. The rearrangement links TRBV5-8 to TRBJ2-5; 9 nucleotides align to TRBD2. The CDR3 totals 15 residues. After removal of 3 bases from V and 5 bases from J, the junction contained 8 bases not matched to a gene. Germline lookup yields CDR1 SGHTS and CDR2 YDEGEE. CDR3 residues: CASSSVPSGTETQYF. In DNA, the CDR3 is TGTGCCAGCAGCTCCGTACCTAGCGGGACGGAGACCCAGTACTTC.

With regard to this clonotype: At one of its ends the junction is not consistent with the germline gene, which may arise from a read error. The chain links TRBV7-7 to TRBJ1-3, with D possibly TRBD1 on 5 matching bases. Germline CDR1 and CDR2: SSHAT and FNYEAQ (reference sequence). The CDR3 totals 13 residues. For the CDR3, the DNA is TGTGCTAGCAGCCCAGGGACGCGAAACACCATATATTTT. Translated, it gives CASSPGTRNTIYF. The whole variable domain, remainder taken from reference TRBV7-7 and TRBJ1-3, is GAGVSQSPRYKVTKRGQDVTLRCDPISSHATLYWYQQALGQGPEFLTYFNYEAQPDKSGLPSDRFSAERPEGSISTLTIQRTEQRDSAMYRCASSPGTRNTIYFGEGSWLTVV.

Of note for this clonotype: At one of its ends the junction is not consistent with the germline gene, which may arise from a read error. The genes are TRBV7-9 and TRBJ2-7, with 8 bases fitting TRBD2. There are 14 residues in the CDR3. Germline V gives CDR1 SEHNR, CDR2 FQNEAQ (reference sequence). The DNA for the CDR3 is TGTGCCAGCAGTCCCAGCGGGAGCTCCTACGGGCAGTACTTC. It encodes CASSPSGSSYGQYF.

This rearrangement joins TRBV20-1 to TRBJ1-2; 7 bases are shared with TRBD1. Germline CDR1 and CDR2: DFQATT and SNEGSKA (reference sequence). This CDR3 comprises 15 residues. The ends lost 3 bases at V and 0 bases at J; junction bases unmatched: 7. CDR3 in amino acids: CSASADRVANYGYTF. In DNA form, the CDR3 reads TGCAGTGCTAGCGCCGACAGGGTAGCTAACTATGGCTACACCTTC.

This chain connects TRBV7-9 to TRBJ1-2; 8 nucleotides agree with TRBD1. Per germline, CDR1 SEHNR and CDR2 FQNEAQ (reference sequence). There are 16 residues in the CDR3. V trimming: 2 bases; J trimming: 8 bases; junction bases outside the gene matches: 13. The CDR3 loop is CASSLSPGGLSWGYTF. The CDR3 region has the DNA TGTGCCAGCAGCTTATCGCCAGGGGGCCTTTCGTGGGGCTACACCTTC.

This clonotype showed up many times. The J gene is TRBJ2-7, the V gene TRBV7-9, with 8 bases aligning to TRBD1. V shed 4 bases and J 6 bases; nucleotides not matched to a gene: 2. The CDR3 has 12 residues. CDR1 SEHNR and CDR2 FQNEAQ come from the germline V gene (reference sequence). CDR3: CASSWTGPEQYF. In nucleotides, the CDR3 is TGTGCCAGCAGCTGGACAGGGCCCGAGCAGTACTTC.

In its sample, this clonotype was seen once. The chain recombines TRBV5-1 with TRBJ2-1, with 7 nucleotides matching TRBD1. Germline values: CDR1 SGHRS, CDR2 YFSETQ. The CDR3 is made up of 15 amino acids. V gave up 3 bases and J gave up 6 bases; unmatched junction bases: 9. CDR3 nucleotide sequence: TGCGCCAGCAGCTCTCGACAGGGCGATGTCAATGAGCAGTTCTTC. As protein: CASSSRQGDVNEQFF.

In regard to this clonotype: Relative to the germline gene, one junction end is altered; a read error may explain this. The chain has TRBV4-1 and TRBJ2-7; possible D gene TRBD2, 6 bases. The germline CDR1 and CDR2 sequences are MGHRA and YSYEKL. The CDR3 runs to 15 residues. Here the CDR3 DNA reads TGCGCCAGTAGCCAAGATCTGGGACTGGGCTACGAGCAGTACTTC. Translated, it gives CASSQDLGLGYEQYF.

This sequence joins TRBV7-6 and TRBJ2-2; the D gene could be TRBD1 or TRBD2 (5 bases each). Germline CDR1 reads SGHVS; CDR2 reads FNYEAQ. Trimming removed 5 bases from V and 4 bases from J, with 20 bases in between. The CDR3 covers 17 residues. The CDR3 DNA sequence: TGTGCCAGCAGCCTGACGGGACCTGGGGTGGGCACCGGGGAGCTGTTTTTT. Translation gives CASSLTGPGVGTGELFF. Full variable domain (outside the CDR3, taken from reference TRBV7-6 and TRBJ2-2): GAGVSQSPRYKVTKRGQDVALRCDPISGHVSLYWYRQALGQGPEFLTYFNYEAQQDKSGLPNDRFSAERPEGSISTLTIQRTEQRDSAMYRCASSLTGPGVGTGELFFGEGSRLTVL.